This TCR beta chain is drawn from a study of blood T cell repertoires in COVID-19. Study at large: From the United States, Italy and Spain came samples of acute and convalescent COVID-19. From T cells, B-cell-depleted T cells, or PBMCs came the material, which was cDNA or gDNA.

This clone has only a few counts. Looked up from germline, CDR1 is MNHNS and CDR2 is SASEGT. V lost 1 base and J 5 bases, leaving 26 bases between the germline ends. The CDR3 totals 19 residues. As originally analysed: The authors estimated nucleated cell counts from reference gene primer amplification. Using immunoSEQ multiplex PCR, the repertoire was profiled, and TCRdb retains in-frame clones only, with some absent. The DNA was the basis for D and trimming; V, J and clone size are from that table. The sample yields 400,000 to 550,000 clones, more than 85% seen once. This TCR came from a woman in her twenties or thirties with acute or convalescent COVID-19. The genes are TRBV6-1 and TRBJ2-5; a possible D gene is TRBD1 (7 bases). Source material: peripheral blood. For the CDR3, the DNA is TGTGCCAGCAGTGAAGACGGAGGGTTCACAGGGGTCCCGGGGGAGACCCAGTACTTC. This translates into CASSEDGGFTGVPGETQYF.